Following are 22 T cell receptor beta chains from one sample sequenced in a study of blood T cell repertoires in COVID-19. TCRdb keeps only in-frame clones here, not all; method: immunoSEQ multiplex PCR. The table includes tens of thousands of clones, 89% detected once. The sequencing input was peripheral blood. Receptor source: a human donor in a cohort sampled during active COVID-19.

A word on this clone: One end of the junction fails to match germline, which may point to a read error. Written as DNA, the CDR3 is TGTGCCAGCAGCACCACTGCCGCCACTAAAGCTTTCTTT. It translates to CASSTTAATKAFF. V usage is TRBV11-2 and J usage is TRBJ1-1; no clear D. CDR1 SGHAT and CDR2 FQNNGV come from the germline V gene. This CDR3 contains 13 residues.

This chain uses TRBV11-2 with TRBJ2-2, with D possibly matching TRBD1 (5 bases). V lost 3 bases to trimming and J lost 5 bases, with 16 bases between them. Germline loops: CDR1 SGHAT, CDR2 FQNNGV. There are 16 residues in the CDR3. The CDR3 is CASSFSQGISTGELFF. The DNA for the CDR3 is TGTGCCAGCAGCTTCAGCCAGGGTATCTCTACCGGGGAGCTGTTTTTT.

This clone is a singleton in its sample. This chain's CDR3 is CASSLSFSGGSTDTQYF. The CDR3 DNA follows: TGTGCCAGCAGCTTGTCTTTTAGCGGGGGCAGCACAGATACGCAGTATTTT. The chain combines TRBV7-9 with TRBJ2-3; 9 bases map to TRBD2. Losses at the gene ends were 3 bases for V and 0 bases for J; bases not matched to a gene: 7. Looked up from germline, CDR1 is SEHNR and CDR2 is FQNEAQ (reference sequence). CDR3 size: 17 residues. Based on the CDR3 plus reference TRBV7-9 and TRBJ2-3, the full variable domain is DTGVSQNPRHKITKRGQNVTFRCDPISEHNRLYWYRQTLGQGPEFLTYFQNEAQLEKSRLLSDRFSAERPKGSFSTLEIQRTEQGDSAMYLCASSLSFSGGSTDTQYFGPGTRLTVL.

In the case of this clone: This sample includes further DNA sequences coding for the same CDR3. The rearrangement joins TRBV7-8 to TRBJ1-6; no reliable D call. The CDR3 totals 17 residues. V was shortened by 5 bases and J by 1 base, with 15 bases between the two germline ends. From germline, CDR1 is SGHVS and CDR2 FQNEAQ. CDR3 coding DNA: TGTGCCAGCAGCCCCCGGACCGGAGGGTCCTATAATTCACCCCTCCACTTT. It encodes CASSPRTGGSYNSPLHF. Supplemented by reference TRBV7-8 and TRBJ1-6, the full variable domain reads GAGVSQSPRYKVAKRGQDVALRCDPISGHVSLFWYQQALGQGPEFLTYFQNEAQLDKSGLPSDRFFAERPEGSVSTLKIQRTQQEDSAVYLCASSPRTGGSYNSPLHFGNGTRLTVT.

V and J are TRBV11-2 and TRBJ2-1; TRBD2 matches 8 bases. Germline CDR1 is SGHAT and CDR2 is FQNNGV. The J segment lost 7 bases and the V segment lost 5 bases, leaving 16 bases of the junction unmatched. This CDR3 has 17 amino acids. CDR3 loop: CASSRGGGRGAMNEQFF. DNA for the CDR3: TGTGCCAGCAGCCGTGGCGGCGGGCGGGGGGCCATGAATGAGCAGTTCTTC. The complete variable domain, with remaining parts taken from reference TRBV11-2 and TRBJ2-1, reads EAGVAQSPRYKIIEKRQSVAFWCNPISGHATLYWYQQILGQGPKLLIQFQNNGVVDDSQLPKDRFSAERLKGVDSTLKIQPAKLEDSAVYLCASSRGGGRGAMNEQFFGPGTRLTVL.

The chain couples TRBV7-3 to TRBJ1-1; the match to TRBD1 covers 7 bases. J gave up 3 bases and V 5 bases, and 12 bases lay outside the gene matches. CDR1 SGHTA and CDR2 FQGTGA come from the germline V gene. CDR3 length equals 16 residues. CDR3 nucleotides: TGTGCCAGCAGCGTTAGGAGGACCACAGGGGACACTGAAGCTTTCTTT. Translation gives CASSVRRTTGDTEAFF.

This chain joins TRBV2 and TRBJ1-5, with TRBD1 identical over 12 bases. The CDR3 sequence is 16 residues long. CDR1 and CDR2 (germline): SNHLY, FYNNEI. Trimming cost V 7 bases and J 0 bases; bases outside gene matches: 4. The DNA of the CDR3 is TGTGCCAGCACGGGACAGGGGGCACGTAGCAATCAGCCCCAGCATTTT. Translated: CASTGQGARSNQPQHF.

The chain carries TRBV6-4 and TRBJ2-3; 8 bases are shared with TRBD2. V lost 6 bases and J lost 0; bases outside the gene matches: 5. CDR3 size: 15 residues. Germline lookup yields CDR1 MRHNA and CDR2 SNTAGT. CDR3 coding DNA: TGTGCCAGCAGCCAGACTAGCGCCAGCACAGATACGCAGTATTTT. It encodes CASSQTSASTDTQYF.

Only a few counts were recorded for this clone. This sequence joins TRBV7-8 and TRBJ1-5, with D hard to call. V was pared by 0 bases and J by 4 bases, with 10 bases between. Germline V lookup: CDR1 SGHVS, CDR2 FQNEAQ. This CDR3 is built from 15 residues. CDR3 in DNA: TGTGCCAGCAGCTTAGCCCGTATAAATAATCAGCCCCAGCATTTT. Translation gives CASSLARINNQPQHF.

This clone appeared once. V is TRBV6-5 and J is TRBJ1-3; TRBD1 matches 7 bases. The CDR3 has 16 amino acids. The junction had 2 bases not matched to a gene; V was cut back by 0 bases and J by 0 bases. Germline lookup yields CDR1 MNHEY and CDR2 SVGAGI. CDR3 protein: CASSYSRQGSGNTIYF. The DNA for the CDR3 is TGTGCCAGCAGTTACTCGAGACAGGGCTCTGGAAACACCATATATTTT.

The rearrangement joins TRBV6-2 or TRBV6-3 to TRBJ2-1; 14 bases agree with TRBD2. V gave up 5 bases and J gave up 3 bases; unmatched junction bases: 9. This CDR3 is built from 18 residues. The germline V gene has CDR1 MNHEY and CDR2 SVGEGT. In DNA, the CDR3 is TGTGCCAGCAGTCCGGGGACTAGCGGGAGCCACCTCTACAATGAGCAGTTCTTC. Translated, it gives CASSPGTSGSHLYNEQFF.

CDR3 in DNA: TGTGCCAGCTCACCACCGACTACCGGTGAGCAGTTCTTC. Translating gives CASSPPTTGEQFF. The V call is TRBV18, the J call TRBJ2-1; TRBD2 might be the D (5 bases). Deletions cut 0 bases from V and 9 bases from J, with 9 bases between. CDR1 is KGHSH and CDR2 is LQKENI in the germline V gene. The CDR3 extends over 13 amino acids.

This clone was counted once. The J gene is TRBJ2-3, the V gene TRBV7-2; 9 bases match TRBD2. The CDR3 consists of 15 residues. Germline CDR1 SGHTA, CDR2 FQGNSA. Trimming cost V 6 bases and J 4 bases; bases outside gene matches: 8. CDR3 DNA sequence: TGTGCCAGCAGTCGGGGGACTAGCCGGGCAGATACGCAGTATTTT. It codes for CASSRGTSRADTQYF.

The gene calls are TRBV15 and TRBJ1-1; D unresolved. The germline CDR1 and CDR2 sequences are LNHNV and YYDKDF (reference sequence). Trimming cost V 7 bases and J 3 bases, with 15 bases left between them. The CDR3 has 14 residues. CDR3 nucleotide sequence: TGTGCCACCAAAGCGTCCCGAGACGACACTGAAGCTTTCTTT. This sequence encodes CATKASRDDTEAFF.

This clone was seen a single time. This rearrangement joins TRBV6-2 or TRBV6-3 to TRBJ2-1, with 9 bases that match TRBD2. The CDR3 totals 15 residues. Germline CDR1 is MNHEY and CDR2 is SVGEGT. Trimming removed 5 bases from V and 5 bases from J; junction bases left unmatched: 7. CDR3 amino acids: CASSGAGTSNNEQFF. CDR3 coding DNA: TGTGCCAGCAGTGGGGCGGGGACTAGCAACAATGAGCAGTTCTTC.

The gene calls are TRBV11-2 and TRBJ2-1; possibly TRBD2 for D (6 bases). The CDR3 runs to 14 residues. The ends were cut back, 5 bases at V and 3 bases at J, with 11 bases in the middle. Germline loops: CDR1 SGHAT, CDR2 FQNNGV. The CDR3 region has the DNA TGTGCCAGCAGCGAAGGAGGGAACTACAATGAGCAGTTCTTC. Protein: CASSEGGNYNEQFF.

CDR3 sequence reads: CASRDRGLPTEAFF. The DNA of the CDR3 is TGTGCCAGTAGAGACAGGGGGCTGCCCACTGAAGCTTTCTTT. The V and J genes are TRBV19 and TRBJ1-1; 10 positions agree with TRBD1. CDR1 is LNHDA and CDR2 is SQIVND in the germline V gene (reference sequence). V gave up 6 bases and J gave up 4 bases; unmatched junction bases: 5. CDR3 length equals 14 residues.

V and J are TRBV28 and TRBJ2-3, with a tentative D call TRBD2 (6 bases). V shed 1 base and J shed 4 bases, with 15 bases lying between them. Germline CDR1 reads MDHEN; CDR2 reads SYDVKM. The CDR3 totals 16 residues. The CDR3 DNA reads as TGTGCCAGCAGTTTATATGGAGCGGGCCTTTCAGATACGCAGTATTTT. Translation: CASSLYGAGLSDTQYF.

The chain couples TRBV9 to TRBJ2-3, with D possibly TRBD1 on 6 matching bases. Per the germline V gene, CDR1 is SGDLS and CDR2 is YYNGEE. This CDR3 has 18 amino acids. Trimming pared 0 bases from V and 2 bases from J, leaving 19 bases between. CDR3 protein: CASSVDITGTMSTDTQYF. As DNA, the CDR3 is TGTGCCAGCAGCGTAGACATTACAGGGACCATGTCCACAGATACGCAGTATTTT.

J is TRBJ2-1 and V is TRBV15, with D tentatively TRBD1 (7 bases). The CDR3 has 15 amino acids. V shed 1 base and J shed 5 bases, with 12 bases lying between them. In germline, CDR1 is LNHNV, CDR2 YYDKDF (reference sequence). As DNA, the CDR3 is TGTGCCACCAGCAGAGGCGGGACAGCCCACAATGAGCAGTTCTTC. It encodes CATSRGGTAHNEQFF.

The rearrangement joins TRBV4-3 to TRBJ2-3; possibly TRBD1 for D (5 bases). Germline V lookup: CDR1 LGHNA, CDR2 YSLEER. Trimming took off 4 bases at V and 2 bases at J, with 13 bases between the two ends. The CDR3 has 15 amino acids. CDR3 DNA sequence: TGCGCCAGCAGCCTCTTGGGGCAAGCCACAGATACGCAGTATTTT. Its translation is CASSLLGQATDTQYF.

The V gene is TRBV5-1, the J gene TRBJ2-5; D perhaps matches TRBD1 (5 bases). This CDR3 has 15 amino acids. Germline-derived CDR1 and CDR2 are SGHRS and YFSETQ. V lost 0 bases and J 5 bases, leaving 14 bases between the germline ends. This chain's CDR3 is CASSLAQGLGETQYF. The CDR3 DNA reads TGCGCCAGCAGCTTGGCCCAGGGTTTGGGGGAGACCCAGTACTTC.